This T cell receptor (beta chain) is drawn from a study of blood T cells in healthy people across ages. The germline V gene has CDR1 MNHEY and CDR2 SMNVEV (reference sequence). This CDR3 has 17 amino acids. With 3 bases clipped from V and 5 bases from J, the junction kept 13 bases outside the gene matches. The authors ran a second PCR of roughly 6 to 12 cycles using a sample-barcoded 5' primer and a J-beta primer mix. TCRdb passed the 5' RACE reads through MiXCR, listing each CDR3 protein once. The table lists about 930,000 distinct CDR3 sequences, just under 30% of them singletons. In addition, the sample was reused for a study of T cells of mothers and their children.

Input material: blood. The receptor was derived from a woman aged 40-49 years in good health. The V and J genes are TRBV27 and TRBJ2-1; 7 bases fit TRBD1. This chain's CDR3 is CASSFQPGQAQDNEQFF. The CDR3 DNA follows: TGTGCCAGCAGTTTCCAACCAGGACAGGCTCAGGACAATGAGCAGTTCTTC.